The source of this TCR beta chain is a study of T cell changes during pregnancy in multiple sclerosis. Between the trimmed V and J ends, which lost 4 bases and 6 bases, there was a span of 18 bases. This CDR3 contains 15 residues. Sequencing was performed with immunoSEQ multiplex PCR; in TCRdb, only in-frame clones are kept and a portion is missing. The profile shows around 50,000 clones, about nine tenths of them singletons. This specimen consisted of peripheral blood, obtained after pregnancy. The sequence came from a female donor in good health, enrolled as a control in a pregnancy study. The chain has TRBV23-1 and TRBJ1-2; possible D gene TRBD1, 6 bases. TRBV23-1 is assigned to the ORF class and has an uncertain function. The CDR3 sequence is CASSLSRGRLHGYTF. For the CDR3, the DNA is TGCGCCAGCAGTCTTTCCAGGGGCAGGTTACATGGCTACACCTTC.